This is a list of T cell receptor beta chains from one sample in a study of T cells in tuberculosis. The assay was immunoSEQ multiplex PCR, and TCRdb's table has in-frame clones only and misses some. The sample has roughly 10,000 clones, about 93% seen once. Sequencing used PBMCs. The receptors here all came from an adult with tuberculosis. Both conserved end residues are part of each CDR3. D genes are given only for firm matches. Not all rows give a size; the values are once, few, many and, for expanded clones, a class.

clone size: once
V gene: TRBV27
D gene: TRBD1
J gene: TRBJ1-2
CDR3 DNA: TGTGCCAGCAGCCCGCCGGGCAGGGGGCGAGGCGGCTACACCTTC
CDR3 protein: CASSPPGRGRGGYTF

clone size: -
V gene: TRBV10-3
D gene: TRBD2
J gene: TRBJ2-5
CDR3 DNA: TGTGCCATCAGCGCCCCGACTAGCGGGAGGGAGACCCAGTACTTC
CDR3 protein: CAISAPTSGRETQYF

clone size: -
V gene: TRBV6-1
D gene: -
J gene: TRBJ1-1
CDR3 DNA: TGTGCCAGCAGTGAATGGATCCGGGACACTGAAGCTTTCTTT
CDR3 protein: CASSEWIRDTEAFF

clone size: -
V gene: TRBV4-1
D gene: TRBD1
J gene: TRBJ2-1
CDR3 DNA: TGCGCCAGCAGCCACCGGGACAGGGCGGTGGACAATGAGCAGTTCTTC
CDR3 protein: CASSHRDRAVDNEQFF

clone size: -
V gene: TRBV29-1
D gene: -
J gene: TRBJ1-1
CDR3 DNA: TGCAGCGTTGATCCCCCGCGGGAAGCTTTCTTT
CDR3 protein: CSVDPPREAFF

clone size: -
V gene: TRBV5-4
D gene: TRBD2
J gene: TRBJ2-3
CDR3 DNA: TGTGCCAGCAGCTCCCGACTAGCGGGGGACACAGATACGCAGTATTTT
CDR3 protein: CASSSRLAGDTDTQYF

clone size: -
V gene: TRBV7-2
D gene: TRBD1
J gene: TRBJ1-2
CDR3 DNA: TGTGCCAGCAGCTTAGCTAGACAGGGGAACGGCTACACCTTC
CDR3 protein: CASSLARQGNGYTF

clone size: -
V gene: TRBV5-5
D gene: -
J gene: TRBJ2-1
CDR3 DNA: TGTGCCAGCAGCCTGCTAGGGGTTATGCAGGGGCCTGAGCAGTTCTTC
CDR3 protein: CASSLLGVMQGPEQFF

clone size: -
V gene: TRBV7-9
D gene: TRBD2
J gene: TRBJ2-7
CDR3 DNA: TGTGCCAGCAGCCGACGTACTAGCGGGAGAAGTTACGAGCAGTACTTC
CDR3 protein: CASSRRTSGRSYEQYF

clone size: few
V gene: TRBV7-7
D gene: TRBD2
J gene: TRBJ2-5
CDR3 DNA: TGTGCCGTCCTTACTAGCGGGCAAGAGACCCAGTACTTC
CDR3 protein: CAVLTSGQETQYF